This TCR beta chain was recovered during a study of T-cell memory formation after mild COVID-19. Study background: The TCR clusters were mostly specific to one donor. Findings and limits, study-wide: Clones contracting across day 15 to 85 had a balanced CD4/CD8 profile; later expanding clones leaned CD4+. CD8+ contracting clones occupied EMRA, while CD4+ ones occupied mainly CM and EM.

Comment on this clonotype: Its specificity is unknown.

This CDR3 has 15 amino acids. The V gene's germline CDR1 is MRHNA and CDR2 SNTAGT. V shed 6 bases and J shed 0 bases, with 12 bases lying between them. TCRdb reanalysed the 5' RACE reads using MiXCR and keeps one entry per CDR3 protein. The sample includes nearly 250,000 distinct CDR3 sequences, just over 15% of them seen just once. The genes are TRBV6-4 and TRBJ1-5; a possible D gene is TRBD1 (5 bases). Sequenced material: PBMCs or a T cell subset sorted from them (not recorded which). The sequence derives from an adult woman who had mild COVID-19 (a few samples of this study predate the infection). Cell type and time point are not known. The CDR3 spells CASRLTALSNQPQHF. As DNA, the CDR3 is TGTGCCAGCAGGCTGACAGCCCTTAGCAATCAGCCCCAGCATTTT.